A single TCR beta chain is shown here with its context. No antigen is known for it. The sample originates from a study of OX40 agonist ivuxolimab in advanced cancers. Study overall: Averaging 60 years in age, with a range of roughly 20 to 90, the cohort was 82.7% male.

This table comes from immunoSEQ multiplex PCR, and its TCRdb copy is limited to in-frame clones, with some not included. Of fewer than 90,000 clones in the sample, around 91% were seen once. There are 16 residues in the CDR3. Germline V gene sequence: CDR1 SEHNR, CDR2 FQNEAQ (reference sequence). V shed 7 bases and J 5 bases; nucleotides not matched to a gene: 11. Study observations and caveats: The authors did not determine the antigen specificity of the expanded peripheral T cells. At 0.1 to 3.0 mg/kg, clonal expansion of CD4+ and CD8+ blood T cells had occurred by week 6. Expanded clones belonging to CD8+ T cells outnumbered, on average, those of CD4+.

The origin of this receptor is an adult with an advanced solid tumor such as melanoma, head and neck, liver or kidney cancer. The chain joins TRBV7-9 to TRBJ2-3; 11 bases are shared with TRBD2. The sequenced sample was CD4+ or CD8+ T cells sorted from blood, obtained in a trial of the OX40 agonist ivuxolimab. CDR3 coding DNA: TGTGCCAGCAACATGATAGCGGGAGGGCCAATAGATACGCAGTATTTT. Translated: CASNMIAGGPIDTQYF. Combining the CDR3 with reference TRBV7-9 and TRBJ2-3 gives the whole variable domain DTGVSQNPRHKITKRGQNVTFRCDPISEHNRLYWYRQTLGQGPEFLTYFQNEAQLEKSRLLSDRFSAERPKGSFSTLEIQRTEQGDSAMYLCASNMIAGGPIDTQYFGPGTRLTVL.